One and the same sample provided the 17 T cell receptor beta chains below, sequenced in a study of glioma-infiltrating T cells after dendritic cell vaccination. Time point defined: after dendritic cell vaccination, including at tumor progression/relapse. Produced via immunoSEQ multiplex PCR; TCRdb's table is partial and in-frame only. The sample consists of roughly 56,000 clones, 85% to 90% of them appearing once. Sequenced material: blood, taken after dendritic cell vaccination. Receptors were obtained from a human donor with glioblastoma.

The chain is built from TRBV6-5 and TRBJ2-2, with unresolved D. Germline V CDR1 and CDR2: MNHEY, SVGAGI. V lost 4 bases to trimming and J lost 5 bases, with 11 bases between them. This CDR3 comprises 14 residues. The CDR3 bases are TGTGCCAGCAGTTTCCAAGACTGGACCGGGGAGCTGTTTTTT. It is translated as CASSFQDWTGELFF.

This clone was seen a single time. V usage is TRBV7-9 and J usage is TRBJ2-1; a possible D gene is TRBD1 (6 bases). The length of the CDR3 is 15 residues. V shed 2 bases and J shed 2 bases, with 10 bases lying between them. The V gene's germline CDR1 is SEHNR and CDR2 FQNEAQ (reference sequence). CDR3 loop: CASSLQGITYNEQFF. DNA for the CDR3: TGTGCCAGCAGCTTACAGGGGATCACCTACAATGAGCAGTTCTTC.

The chain combines TRBV7-9 with TRBJ2-7; the match to TRBD2 covers 11 bases. The trim removed 1 base at V and 6 bases at J, leaving 8 bases unmatched. Germline-derived CDR1 and CDR2 are SEHNR and FQNEAQ (reference sequence). The CDR3 runs 16 residues. CDR3 DNA sequence: TGTGCCAGCAGCTTAGTGCTAGCGGGGGGCCTCGGCGAGCAGTACTTC. It encodes CASSLVLAGGLGEQYF. Using reference TRBV7-9 and TRBJ2-7 for the parts outside the CDR3, the full variable domain is DTGVSQNPRHKITKRGQNVTFRCDPISEHNRLYWYRQTLGQGPEFLTYFQNEAQLEKSRLLSDRFSAERPKGSFSTLEIQRTEQGDSAMYLCASSLVLAGGLGEQYFGPGTRLTVT.

The chain uses TRBV4-3 and TRBJ2-3, with a possible D match to TRBD2 (7 bases). Looked up from germline, CDR1 is LGHNA and CDR2 is YSLEER. The V gene lost 3 bases and the J gene lost 6 bases, with 16 bases spanning the gap. The CDR3 consists of 15 residues. The CDR3 coding sequence is TGCGCCAGCAGCCAGGGCGGGGGCGTGGCGGATACGCAGTATTTT. Translated: CASSQGGGVADTQYF.

J is TRBJ1-5 and V is TRBV19, with D maybe TRBD1 (5 bases). The germline CDR1 and CDR2 sequences are LNHDA and SQIVND (reference sequence). V lost 7 bases and J lost 6, with 10 bases in between. This CDR3 is built from 12 residues. As DNA, the CDR3 is TGTGCCAGTACAGGGATCAGTCAGCCCCAGCATTTT. Protein sequence: CASTGISQPQHF. Drawing the rest from reference TRBV19 and TRBJ1-5, the complete variable domain is DGGITQSPKYLFRKEGQNVTLSCEQNLNHDAMYWYRQDPGQGLRLIYYSQIVNDFQKGDIAEGYSVSREKKESFPLTVTSAQKNPTAFYLCASTGISQPQHFGDGTRLSIL.

The gene calls are TRBV5-1 and TRBJ1-3; 7 bases match TRBD1. J lost 8 bases, V lost 4 bases, and 9 bases had no gene match. CDR3 length: 14 amino acids. Looked up from germline, CDR1 is SGHRS and CDR2 is YFSETQ. The CDR3 DNA is TGCGCCAGCAGCCAGGGACAGCCGGTGGACACCATATATTTT. Residues: CASSQGQPVDTIYF.

The CDR3 DNA is TGTGCCAGCAGCCAAGATCCGGGACAAGGGATCGATGGCTACACCTTC. Amino acid sequence: CASSQDPGQGIDGYTF. The chain joins TRBV4-2 to TRBJ1-2; D is possibly TRBD1 (6 bases). The CDR3 runs to 16 residues. The germline V and J ends were trimmed by 0 bases and 6 bases, with 17 bases remaining between them. Germline assignment: CDR1 LGHNA and CDR2 YNFKEQ.

This chain joins TRBV7-2 and TRBJ2-1, with TRBD2 matching 8 bases. V gave up 3 bases and J gave up 1 base; unmatched junction bases: 5. The V gene's germline CDR1 is SGHTA and CDR2 FQGNSA. CDR3 length: 16 residues. CDR3 amino acids: CASSFGGGPSYNEQFF. Here the CDR3 DNA reads TGTGCCAGCAGCTTCGGCGGGGGGCCATCCTACAATGAGCAGTTCTTC. Supplemented by reference TRBV7-2 and TRBJ2-1, the full variable domain reads GAGVSQSPSNKVTEKGKDVELRCDPISGHTALYWYRQSLGQGLEFLIYFQGNSAPDKSGLPSDRFSAERTGGSVSTLTIQRTQQEDSAVYLCASSFGGGPSYNEQFFGPGTRLTVL.

Details on this clone: An end of the junction differs from the germline gene, which may be a read error. The rearrangement links TRBV7-7 to TRBJ2-3, with 8 bases lining up with TRBD2. The CDR3 has 17 residues. Per the germline V gene, CDR1 is SSHAT and CDR2 is FNYEAQ (reference sequence). The CDR3 bases are TGTGCTAGCAGCTTAGATGGTAGCGGGGACCCCACAGATACGCAGTATTTT. Translation gives CASSLDGSGDPTDTQYF.

The chain carries TRBV7-2 and TRBJ1-4; 9 bases are shared with TRBD1. V lost 5 bases and J lost 4; bases outside the gene matches: 5. The germline gives CDR1 SGHTA, CDR2 FQGNSA. The CDR3 sequence is 15 residues long. CDR3 loop: CASSLRQGGNEKLFF. CDR3 sequence (DNA): TGTGCCAGCAGCCTGAGACAGGGGGGTAATGAAAAACTGTTTTTT. Drawing the rest from reference TRBV7-2 and TRBJ1-4, the complete variable domain is GAGVSQSPSNKVTEKGKDVELRCDPISGHTALYWYRQSLGQGLEFLIYFQGNSAPDKSGLPSDRFSAERTGGSVSTLTIQRTQQEDSAVYLCASSLRQGGNEKLFFGSGTQLSVL.

V and J are TRBV28 and TRBJ1-6, with D uncertain. CDR3 size: 14 residues. CDR1 and CDR2 (germline): MDHEN, SYDVKM. V lost 8 bases, J lost 5 bases, and 13 bases lay in between. The CDR3 bases are TGTGCCAGCCACAACCGGGTCCATAATTCACCCCTCCACTTT. This sequence encodes CASHNRVHNSPLHF. Filled out from reference TRBV28 and TRBJ1-6, the complete variable domain reads DVKVTQSSRYLVKRTGEKVFLECVQDMDHENMFWYRQDPGLGLRLIYFSYDVKMKEKGDIPEGYSVSREKKERFSLILESASTNQTSMYLCASHNRVHNSPLHFGNGTRLTVT.

The V gene is TRBV27, the J gene TRBJ2-2; 8 bases agree with TRBD2. V gave up 1 base and J gave up 6 bases; unmatched junction bases: 13. CDR1 and CDR2 from the germline V gene are MNHEY and SMNVEV (reference sequence). There are 18 residues in the CDR3. The CDR3 sequence is CASSLFGSGIRIPGELFF. For the CDR3, the DNA is TGTGCCAGCAGTTTATTCGGTAGCGGGATCCGGATACCCGGGGAGCTGTTTTTT.

The chain is built from TRBV15 and TRBJ2-6; TRBD1 matches at 7 bases. V gave up 7 bases and J gave up 4 bases; unmatched junction bases: 10. The length of the CDR3 is 16 residues. Per the germline V gene, CDR1 is LNHNV and CDR2 is YYDKDF (reference sequence). The CDR3 here is CATKGPGTAGANVLTF. CDR3 DNA sequence: TGTGCCACCAAAGGTCCGGGGACAGCGGGGGCCAACGTCCTGACTTTC.

The chain's CDR3 is CASSGDRGYEQYF. The DNA of the CDR3 is TGTGCCAGCAGCGGGGACAGGGGCTACGAGCAGTACTTC. This sequence joins TRBV27 and TRBJ2-5; 10 bases are a match to TRBD1. TRBJ2-7 matches the DNA end more closely, so the J call is doubtful. Germline loops: CDR1 MNHEY, CDR2 SMNVEV (reference sequence). The CDR3 runs to 13 residues.

This clone appeared a few times. The chain joins TRBV7-2 to TRBJ2-1; 7 nucleotides align to TRBD2. The CDR3 is made up of 15 amino acids. V was pared by 5 bases and J by 5 bases, with 9 bases of the junction left unmatched. The germline V gene has CDR1 SGHTA and CDR2 FQGNSA. CDR3 DNA: TGTGCCAGCAGCCCTCTTGCGGCGGGAGACAATGAGCAGTTCTTC. This codes for CASSPLAAGDNEQFF. Supplemented by reference TRBV7-2 and TRBJ2-1, the full variable domain reads GAGVSQSPSNKVTEKGKDVELRCDPISGHTALYWYRQSLGQGLEFLIYFQGNSAPDKSGLPSDRFSAERTGGSVSTLTIQRTQQEDSAVYLCASSPLAAGDNEQFFGPGTRLTVL.

The chain recombines TRBV12-5 with TRBJ2-7, with 8 bases aligning to TRBD1. The CDR3 is made up of 14 amino acids. Germline CDR1 reads LGHNT; CDR2 reads FRNRAP. The V and J ends lost 6 bases and 3 bases, in that order; junction bases with no gene match: 7. CDR3 DNA: TGTGCTAGTGGCCCCGGGACAGGATACTACGAGCAGTACTTC. Its protein product is CASGPGTGYYEQYF.

This clone was counted once. The V and J genes are TRBV4-2 and TRBJ1-5; TRBD1 matches at 7 bases. The CDR3 spans 14 residues. V trimming: 3 bases; J trimming: 5 bases; junction bases outside the gene matches: 4. Germline V gene lookup returns CDR1 LGHNA and CDR2 YNFKEQ. The CDR3 reads CASSHTGADQPQHF. The CDR3 DNA sequence: TGTGCCAGCAGCCACACAGGGGCAGATCAGCCCCAGCATTTT.